One and the same sample provided the 21 T cell receptor beta chains below, sequenced in a study of blood T cell repertoires in COVID-19 (dated by TCRdb to the early 2020s). The library came from the immunoSEQ multiplex PCR assay. TCRdb mirrors the immuneACCESS table, restricted to in-frame sequences. Some clones are absent from its copies; in checked studies, under half trace to an unresolved V gene, and the reason for the others is unknown. Present in this sample are 150,000 to 200,000 clones, approximately 90% of which were seen just once. The top ten clones comprise roughly 4.7% of the sample. Specimen: peripheral blood. The receptors come from a human donor in a cohort sampled during active COVID-19.

The V call is TRBV6-1, the J call TRBJ1-1, with TRBD1 as a possible D gene (5 bases). Trimming removed 2 bases from V and 3 bases from J, with 22 bases in between. Germline CDR1 is MNHNS and CDR2 is SASEGT. This CDR3 is 18 amino acids long. The CDR3 here is CASSESFGPRAGDTEAFF. CDR3 bases: TGTGCCAGCAGTGAATCTTTCGGGCCGAGGGCGGGGGACACTGAAGCTTTCTTT.

The chain links TRBV5-1 to TRBJ1-2, with D possibly being TRBD1 (5 bases). This CDR3 is 14 amino acids long. V was cut by 2 bases and J by 3 bases, with 11 bases left in between. CDR1 and CDR2 (germline): SGHRS, YFSETQ. CDR3 sequence: CASSLGVFDYGYTF. DNA of the CDR3: TGCGCCAGCAGCTTAGGGGTGTTCGACTATGGCTACACCTTC.

The chain is built from TRBV6-5 and TRBJ1-3; D gene unclear. CDR3 length: 11 residues. With 10 bases removed from V and 3 bases from J, the gap between germline ends came to 7 bases. Germline V CDR1 and CDR2: MNHEY, SVGAGI. The CDR3: CATGFGNTIYF. CDR3 coding DNA: TGTGCCACAGGCTTTGGAAACACCATATATTTT.

The chain links TRBV12-5 to TRBJ2-7, with 11 bases aligning to TRBD1. Germline assignment: CDR1 LGHNT and CDR2 FRNRAP. Unmatched junction bases numbered 6, after V lost 1 base and J lost 13 bases. The CDR3 extends over 13 amino acids. The CDR3 DNA follows: TGTGCTAGTGGTTTGGCACGGGGACAGGGGGAATACTTC. This sequence encodes CASGLARGQGEYF.

The V gene is TRBV11-3, the J gene TRBJ2-7, with TRBD1 matching over 10 bases. The CDR3 is made up of 14 amino acids. Germline trimming cut 4 bases from V and 6 bases from J; bases unmatched to any gene: 6. The germline gives CDR1 SGHNT, CDR2 YENEEA. This CDR3 reads CASSWDRGISEQYF. DNA for the CDR3: TGTGCCAGCAGCTGGGACAGGGGAATCTCCGAGCAGTACTTC.

The J gene is TRBJ2-7, the V gene TRBV18, with D maybe TRBD1 (5 bases). Trimming pared 2 bases from V and 10 bases from J, leaving 12 bases between. The CDR3 sequence is 12 residues long. Germline loops: CDR1 KGHSH, CDR2 LQKENI. The CDR3 DNA is TGTGCCAGCTCACCATCAGGGAAGGAACAGTACTTC. It encodes CASSPSGKEQYF.

CDR3 in amino acids: CASSQLRNTGELFF. The DNA for the CDR3 is TGTGCCAGCAGCCAACTCAGGAACACCGGGGAGCTGTTTTTT. V usage is TRBV3-1 (or the pseudogene TRBV3-2) and J usage is TRBJ2-2; D uncertain. The CDR3 length is 14 residues. Germline lookup yields CDR1 LGHDT and CDR2 YNNKEL (reference sequence). The V end was cut by 2 bases, the J end by 1 base, with 5 bases between.

This clone was recorded once. The chain has TRBV30 and TRBJ2-7; a possible D gene is TRBD2 (6 bases). CDR1 is GTSNPN and CDR2 is SVGIG in the germline V gene (reference sequence). The CDR3 is made up of 13 amino acids. The V gene lost 8 bases and the J gene lost 2 bases, with 16 bases spanning the gap. The CDR3 DNA reads TGTGCCGAGGGACGGGAGAGAGCCTACGAGCAGTACTTC. Amino acids: CAEGRERAYEQYF.

The gene calls are TRBV6-2 or TRBV6-3 and TRBJ1-2, with D possibly matching TRBD1 (5 bases). Deletions cut 4 bases from V and 3 bases from J, with 9 bases between. CDR1 and CDR2 from the germline V gene are MNHEY and SVGEGT. This CDR3 comprises 13 residues. The CDR3 protein is CASSSTGYYGYTF. CDR3 bases: TGTGCCAGCAGTTCTACAGGATACTATGGCTACACCTTC.

The chain is built from TRBV5-1 and TRBJ2-1, with D maybe TRBD1 (5 bases). The V gene lost 0 bases and the J gene lost 4 bases, with 5 bases spanning the gap. From germline, CDR1 is SGHRS and CDR2 YFSETQ. The length of the CDR3 is 13 residues. CDR3 nucleotide sequence: TGCGCCAGCAGCTTGGACAGGTACAATGAGCAGTTCTTC. This encodes CASSLDRYNEQFF.

The rearrangement links TRBV7-8 to TRBJ1-1, with no clear D. The V end lost 2 bases, the J end lost 8 bases, and 6 bases lay between the germline ends. This CDR3 has 11 amino acids. Germline V gene lookup returns CDR1 SGHVS and CDR2 FQNEAQ. In nucleotides, the CDR3 is TGTGCCAGCAGCTTATCCAGAGAAGCTTTCTTT. Residues: CASSLSREAFF.

The J gene is TRBJ1-2, the V gene TRBV3-1 (or the pseudogene TRBV3-2); D not resolved. Germline values: CDR1 LGHDT, CDR2 YNNKEL (reference sequence). The V end was cut by 4 bases, the J end by 8 bases, with 14 bases between. CDR3 length: 13 amino acids. CDR3: CASSLRRFLGYTF. The CDR3 coding sequence is TGTGCCAGCAGCCTACGTCGGTTCTTAGGCTACACCTTC.

The chain has TRBV4-2 and TRBJ1-3, with D uncertain. With 1 base removed from V and 4 bases from J, the gap between germline ends came to 17 bases. The CDR3 is made up of 17 amino acids. The germline gives CDR1 LGHNA, CDR2 YNFKEQ. The DNA of the CDR3 is TGTGCCAGCAGCCAAGGTCCCACGAACGGGGTAGGAAACACCATATATTTT. Amino acid sequence: CASSQGPTNGVGNTIYF.

This clone appeared once. The rearrangement links TRBV6-5 to TRBJ2-3; perhaps TRBD1 as D (6 bases). Germline lookup yields CDR1 MNHEY and CDR2 SVGAGI. The CDR3 consists of 14 residues. Trimming took off 6 bases at V and 1 base at J, with 11 bases between the two ends. CDR3 region: CASRLRGGTDTQYF. As DNA, the CDR3 is TGTGCCAGCAGGCTCAGGGGTGGCACAGATACGCAGTATTTT.

V is TRBV7-8 and J is TRBJ1-5, with D possibly matching TRBD1 (5 bases). V was clipped by 3 bases and J by 0 bases, with 9 bases between them. This CDR3 has 15 residues. Per the germline V gene, CDR1 is SGHVS and CDR2 is FQNEAQ. DNA for the CDR3: TGTGCCAGCAGCTTGCGACAGTATAGCAATCAGCCCCAGCATTTT. Translation: CASSLRQYSNQPQHF. Full variable domain (missing parts from reference TRBV7-8 and TRBJ1-5): GAGVSQSPRYKVAKRGQDVALRCDPISGHVSLFWYQQALGQGPEFLTYFQNEAQLDKSGLPSDRFFAERPEGSVSTLKIQRTQQEDSAVYLCASSLRQYSNQPQHFGDGTRLSIL.

The chain joins TRBV28 to TRBJ2-7; no firm D call. CDR3 length equals 12 residues. CDR1 and CDR2 (germline): MDHEN, SYDVKM. Trimming took 4 bases from V and 5 from J, leaving 9 bases between them. This chain's CDR3 is CASSSYRNEQYF. The CDR3 region has the DNA TGTGCCAGCAGTTCTTACAGAAACGAGCAGTACTTC.

This chain links TRBV19 with TRBJ1-3, with TRBD1 matching over 10 bases. CDR1 and CDR2 (germline): LNHDA, SQIVND (reference sequence). CDR3 length: 15 residues. V shed 8 bases, J shed 1 base, and the junction held 5 bases outside the gene matches. This CDR3 is CASGDRGRSGNTIYF. In nucleotides, the CDR3 is TGTGCCAGTGGGGACAGGGGCCGGTCTGGAAACACCATATATTTT.

The V call is TRBV28, the J call TRBJ1-2; D gene ambiguous. The V and J ends lost 7 bases and 3 bases respectively, with 12 bases between them. This CDR3 contains 13 residues. CDR1 MDHEN and CDR2 SYDVKM come from the germline V gene. This CDR3 is CASTNDGYYGYTF. DNA of the CDR3: TGTGCCAGCACCAACGACGGGTACTATGGCTACACCTTC.

The chain is built from TRBV4-3 and TRBJ1-2; D is uncertain. Trimming pared 1 base from V and 1 base from J, leaving 10 bases between. This CDR3 spans 15 amino acids. Looked up from germline, CDR1 is LGHNA and CDR2 is YSLEER. CDR3 residues: CASSQGPGFNYGYTF. In nucleotides, the CDR3 is TGCGCCAGCAGCCAAGGTCCAGGATTTAACTATGGCTACACCTTC.

The chain couples TRBV6-6 to TRBJ1-5, with 7 bases fitting TRBD1. The length of the CDR3 is 15 residues. Germline values: CDR1 MNHNY, CDR2 SVGAGI (reference sequence). Germline trimming cut 8 bases from V and 2 bases from J; bases unmatched to any gene: 9. The CDR3 here is CASASADRGNQPQHF. The CDR3 DNA reads as TGTGCCAGCGCCTCCGCTGACAGGGGCAATCAGCCCCAGCATTTT.

This clone was detected only once. The chain carries TRBV11-2 and TRBJ2-2, with D possibly TRBD1 on 5 matching bases. This CDR3 is 15 amino acids long. The germline V gene has CDR1 SGHAT and CDR2 FQNNGV. V was cut by 2 bases and J by 2 bases, with 9 bases left in between. CDR3 DNA: TGTGCCAGCAGCTTATGGCAGGGAAACACCGGGGAGCTGTTTTTT. This gives the protein CASSLWQGNTGELFF.